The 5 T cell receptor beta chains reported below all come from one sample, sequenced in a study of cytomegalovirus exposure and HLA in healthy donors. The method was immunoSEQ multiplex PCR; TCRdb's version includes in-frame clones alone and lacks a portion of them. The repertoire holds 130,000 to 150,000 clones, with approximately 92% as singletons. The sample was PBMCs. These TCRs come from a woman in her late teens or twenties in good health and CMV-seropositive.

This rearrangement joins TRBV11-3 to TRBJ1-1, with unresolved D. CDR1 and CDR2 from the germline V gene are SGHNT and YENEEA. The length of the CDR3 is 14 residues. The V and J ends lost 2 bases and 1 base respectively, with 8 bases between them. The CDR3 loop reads CASSLSRENTEAFF. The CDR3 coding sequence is TGTGCCAGCAGCTTATCGAGGGAGAACACTGAAGCTTTCTTT.

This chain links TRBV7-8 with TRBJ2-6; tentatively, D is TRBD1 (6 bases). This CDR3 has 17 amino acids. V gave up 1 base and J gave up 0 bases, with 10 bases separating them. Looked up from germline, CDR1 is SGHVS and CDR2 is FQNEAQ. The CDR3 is CASSLGQVISGANVLTF. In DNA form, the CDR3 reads TGTGCCAGCAGCTTAGGACAGGTTATCTCTGGGGCCAACGTCCTGACTTTC.

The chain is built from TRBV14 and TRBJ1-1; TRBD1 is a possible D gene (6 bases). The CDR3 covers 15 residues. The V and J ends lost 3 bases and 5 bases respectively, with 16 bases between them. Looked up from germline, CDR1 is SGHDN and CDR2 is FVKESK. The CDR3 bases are TGTGCCAGCAGCCATATCGGACAGAGGGGTACTGAAGCTTTCTTT. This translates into CASSHIGQRGTEAFF.

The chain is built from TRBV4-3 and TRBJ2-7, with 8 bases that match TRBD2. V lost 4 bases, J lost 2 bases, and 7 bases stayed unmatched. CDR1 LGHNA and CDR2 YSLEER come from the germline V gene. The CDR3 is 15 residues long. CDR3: CASSLDPAGAYEQYF. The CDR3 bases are TGCGCCAGCAGCCTAGATCCAGCGGGGGCCTACGAGCAGTACTTC.

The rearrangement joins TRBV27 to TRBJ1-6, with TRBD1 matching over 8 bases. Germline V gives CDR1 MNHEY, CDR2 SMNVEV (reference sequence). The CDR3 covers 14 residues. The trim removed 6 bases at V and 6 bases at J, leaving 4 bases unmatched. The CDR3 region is CASSSDRVNSPLHF. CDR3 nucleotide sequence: TGTGCCAGCAGCTCGGACAGGGTTAATTCACCCCTCCACTTT.